This entry lists 5 T cell receptor beta chains sequenced from one sample in a study of T cell responses to AZD1222 COVID-19 vaccine. This table comes from immunoSEQ multiplex PCR, and its TCRdb copy is limited to in-frame clones, with some not included. The sample yields around 160,000 clones, around 95% seen once. Sequenced here: peripheral blood, sampled on day 0 of AZD1222 vaccination. Receptors were obtained from an adult in good health.

V usage is TRBV2 and J usage is TRBJ2-7, with D perhaps TRBD2 (5 bases). V lost 1 base and J 7 bases, leaving 11 bases between the germline ends. CDR1 and CDR2 (germline): SNHLY, FYNNEI. CDR3 length: 13 amino acids. CDR3 DNA sequence: TGTGCCAGCAGTGAAGGAACTGGGGAGGAGCAGTACTTC. This encodes CASSEGTGEEQYF.

This chain's CDR3 is CAWSSRQGVPSNSPLHF. The DNA for the CDR3 is TGTGCCTGGAGTTCCCGACAGGGGGTCCCTTCGAATTCACCCCTCCACTTT. The chain couples TRBV30 to TRBJ1-6; 9 nucleotides match TRBD1. V dropped 2 bases and J dropped 7; count of bases not matched to a gene: 12. Germline CDR1 reads GTSNPN; CDR2 reads SVGIG (reference sequence). This CDR3 has 17 residues.

This chain connects TRBV7-8 to TRBJ2-7; no reliable D call. The CDR3 is 12 residues long. Trimming cost V 0 bases and J 6 bases, with 6 bases left between them. Germline CDR1 is SGHVS and CDR2 is FQNEAQ. Here the CDR3 reads CASSLAGSEQYF. Here the CDR3 DNA reads TGTGCCAGCAGCTTAGCAGGCAGCGAGCAGTACTTC.

Only a few counts were recorded for this clone. The chain employs TRBV4-1 and TRBJ1-2; 10 positions agree with TRBD1. With V trimmed by 4 bases and J by 7 bases, 12 bases remained unmatched. Germline CDR1 is MGHRA and CDR2 is YSYEKL. The CDR3 sequence is 16 residues long. The CDR3 is CASSLDGGQGSFGYTF. The CDR3 nucleotides read TGCGCCAGCAGCCTTGACGGGGGACAGGGGAGCTTTGGCTACACCTTC.

This chain connects TRBV6-2 or TRBV6-3 to TRBJ2-1; D gene ambiguous. The CDR3 loop spans 13 amino acids. The V gene lost 4 bases and the J gene lost 3 bases, with 7 bases spanning the gap. Germline lookup yields CDR1 MNHEY and CDR2 SVGEGT. In nucleotides, the CDR3 is TGTGCCAGCAGTTCTTTAGGCTACAATGAGCAGTTCTTC. As protein: CASSSLGYNEQFF.